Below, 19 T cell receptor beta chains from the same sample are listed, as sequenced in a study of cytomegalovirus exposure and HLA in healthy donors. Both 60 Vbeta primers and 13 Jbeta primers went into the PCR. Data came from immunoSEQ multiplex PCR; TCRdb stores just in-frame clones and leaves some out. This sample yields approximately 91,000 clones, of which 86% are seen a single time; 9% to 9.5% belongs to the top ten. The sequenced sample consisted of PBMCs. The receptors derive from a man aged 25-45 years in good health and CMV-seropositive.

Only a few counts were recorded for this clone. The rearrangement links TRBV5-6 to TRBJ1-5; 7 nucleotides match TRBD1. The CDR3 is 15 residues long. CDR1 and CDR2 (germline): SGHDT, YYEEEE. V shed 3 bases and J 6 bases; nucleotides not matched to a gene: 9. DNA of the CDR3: TGTGCCAGCAGCTCCACGACAGGGTACCTTCAGCCCCAGCATTTT. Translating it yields CASSSTTGYLQPQHF.

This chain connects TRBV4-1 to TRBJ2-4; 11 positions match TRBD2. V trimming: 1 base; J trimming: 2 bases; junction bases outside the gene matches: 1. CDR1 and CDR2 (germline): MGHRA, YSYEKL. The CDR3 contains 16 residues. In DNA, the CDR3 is TGCGCCAGCAGCCAAGGACTAGCGGGGTCCAAAAACATTCAGTACTTC. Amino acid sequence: CASSQGLAGSKNIQYF.

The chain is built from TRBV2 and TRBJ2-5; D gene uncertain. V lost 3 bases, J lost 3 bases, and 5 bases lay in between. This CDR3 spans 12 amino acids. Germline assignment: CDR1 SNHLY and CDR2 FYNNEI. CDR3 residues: CASSEQEETQYF. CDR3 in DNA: TGTGCCAGCAGTGAGCAGGAAGAGACCCAGTACTTC.

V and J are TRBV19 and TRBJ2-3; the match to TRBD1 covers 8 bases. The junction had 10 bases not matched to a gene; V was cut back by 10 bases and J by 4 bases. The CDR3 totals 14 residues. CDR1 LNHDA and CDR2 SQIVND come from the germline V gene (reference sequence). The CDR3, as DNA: TGTGCCACAAAACGGACAGGGCTTTCAGATACGCAGTATTTT. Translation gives CATKRTGLSDTQYF.

CDR3 bases: TGCGCCAGCAGGGTGCCCGACCGGGACAGCCAGTATTTT. Protein: CASRVPDRDSQYF. This chain joins TRBV5-1 and TRBJ2-3; 7 bases line up with TRBD1. In germline, CDR1 is SGHRS, CDR2 YFSETQ. The CDR3 is made up of 13 amino acids. The V gene end was trimmed by 5 bases and the J gene end by 12 bases; junction bases not matched to a gene: 12.

CDR3 in amino acids: CASRPPGTGLGTNEKLFF. Written as DNA, the CDR3 is TGTGCCAGCAGACCCCCCGGGACAGGGTTAGGAACTAATGAAAAACTGTTTTTT. V and J are TRBV2 and TRBJ1-4; TRBD1 matches 9 bases. J was trimmed by 1 base and V by 6 bases; bases with no gene match: 12. The CDR3 is made up of 18 amino acids. Germline loops: CDR1 SNHLY, CDR2 FYNNEI.

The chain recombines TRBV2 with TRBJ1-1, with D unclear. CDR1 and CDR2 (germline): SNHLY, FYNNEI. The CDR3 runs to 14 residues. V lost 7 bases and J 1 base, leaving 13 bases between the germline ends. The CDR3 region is CASTRLSANTEAFF. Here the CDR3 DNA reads TGTGCCAGCACGAGGTTGTCAGCGAACACTGAAGCTTTCTTT.

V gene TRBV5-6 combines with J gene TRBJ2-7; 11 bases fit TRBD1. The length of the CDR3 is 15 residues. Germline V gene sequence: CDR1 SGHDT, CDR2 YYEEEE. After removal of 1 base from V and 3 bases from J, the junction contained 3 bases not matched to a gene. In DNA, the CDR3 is TGTGCCAGCAGCTTGAGGGGGACAGGGGGCTACGAGCAGTACTTC. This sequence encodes CASSLRGTGGYEQYF.

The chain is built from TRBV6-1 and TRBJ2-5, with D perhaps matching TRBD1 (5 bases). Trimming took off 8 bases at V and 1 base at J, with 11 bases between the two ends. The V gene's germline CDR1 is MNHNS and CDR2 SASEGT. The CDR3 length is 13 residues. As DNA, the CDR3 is TGTGCCAGCGGGCGACAGATCCAAGAGACCCAGTACTTC. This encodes CASGRQIQETQYF.

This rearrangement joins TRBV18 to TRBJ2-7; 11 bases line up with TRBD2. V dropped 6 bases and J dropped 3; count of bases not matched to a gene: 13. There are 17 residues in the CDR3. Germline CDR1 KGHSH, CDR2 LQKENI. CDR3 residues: CASSINPSGRLYYEQYF. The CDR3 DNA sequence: TGTGCCAGCTCCATCAACCCTAGCGGGAGGCTGTACTACGAGCAGTACTTC.

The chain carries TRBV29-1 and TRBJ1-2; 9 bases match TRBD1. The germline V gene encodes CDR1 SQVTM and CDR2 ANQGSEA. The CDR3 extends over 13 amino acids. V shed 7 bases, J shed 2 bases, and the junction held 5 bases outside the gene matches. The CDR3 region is CSAGQGLNYGYTF. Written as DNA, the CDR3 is TGCAGCGCTGGACAGGGGTTAAACTATGGCTACACCTTC.

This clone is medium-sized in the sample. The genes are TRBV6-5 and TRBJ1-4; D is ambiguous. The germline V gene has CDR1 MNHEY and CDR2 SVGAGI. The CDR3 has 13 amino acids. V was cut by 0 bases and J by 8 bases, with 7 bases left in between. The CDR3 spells CASSYSYREKLFF. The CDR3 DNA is TGTGCCAGCAGTTACTCTTACCGGGAAAAACTGTTTTTT.

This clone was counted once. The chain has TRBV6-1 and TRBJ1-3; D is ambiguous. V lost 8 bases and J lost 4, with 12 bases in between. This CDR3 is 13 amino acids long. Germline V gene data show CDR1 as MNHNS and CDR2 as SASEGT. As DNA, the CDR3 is TGTGCCAGCTTTTTAACAGAAGGAAACACCATATATTTT. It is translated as CASFLTEGNTIYF.

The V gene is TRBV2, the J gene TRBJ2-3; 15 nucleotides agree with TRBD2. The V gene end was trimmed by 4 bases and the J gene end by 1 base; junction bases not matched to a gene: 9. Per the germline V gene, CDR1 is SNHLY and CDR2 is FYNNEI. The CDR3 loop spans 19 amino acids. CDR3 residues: CASSVRTSGRAAGTDTQYF. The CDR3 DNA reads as TGTGCCAGCAGTGTTCGGACTAGCGGGAGGGCCGCTGGCACAGATACGCAGTATTTT.

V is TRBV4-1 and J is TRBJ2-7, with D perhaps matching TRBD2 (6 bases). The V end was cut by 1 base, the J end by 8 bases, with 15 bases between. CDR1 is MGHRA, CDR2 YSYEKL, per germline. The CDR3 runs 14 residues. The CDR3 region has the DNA TGCGCCAGCAGCCAAGGATGGGCTAGCGAGCAGCAGTACTTC. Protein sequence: CASSQGWASEQQYF.

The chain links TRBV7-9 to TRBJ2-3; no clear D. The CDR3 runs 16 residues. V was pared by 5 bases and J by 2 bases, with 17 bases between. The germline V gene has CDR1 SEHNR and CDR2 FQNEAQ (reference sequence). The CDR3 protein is CASSPESWADTDTQYF. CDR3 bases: TGTGCCAGCAGCCCCGAATCCTGGGCAGACACAGATACGCAGTATTTT.

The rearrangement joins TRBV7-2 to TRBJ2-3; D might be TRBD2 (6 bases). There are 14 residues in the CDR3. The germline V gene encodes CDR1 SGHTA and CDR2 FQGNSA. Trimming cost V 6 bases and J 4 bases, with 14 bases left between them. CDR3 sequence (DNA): TGTGCCAGCAGACGAACTAGCTCCGCAGATACGCAGTATTTT. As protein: CASRRTSSADTQYF.

The CDR3 sequence is CASSRQGDAEKLFF. Here the CDR3 DNA reads TGCGCCAGCAGCAGACAGGGAGATGCGGAAAAACTGTTTTTT. This chain uses TRBV5-1 with TRBJ1-4; 7 positions match TRBD1. Germline V gene sequence: CDR1 SGHRS, CDR2 YFSETQ. The CDR3 covers 14 residues. V trimming: 4 bases; J trimming: 8 bases; junction bases outside the gene matches: 8.

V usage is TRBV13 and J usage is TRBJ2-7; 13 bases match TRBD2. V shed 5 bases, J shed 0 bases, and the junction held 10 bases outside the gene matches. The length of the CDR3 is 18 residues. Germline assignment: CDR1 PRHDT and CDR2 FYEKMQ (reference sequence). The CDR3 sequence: CASSGSGTSGIRSYEQYF. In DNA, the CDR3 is TGTGCCAGCAGCGGATCCGGGACTAGCGGGATCCGCTCCTACGAGCAGTACTTC.